Listed below are T cell receptor beta chains from one sample, sequenced in a study of blood T cell repertoires in COVID-19. Sequencing used immunoSEQ multiplex PCR; TCRdb keeps in-frame clones, though not all of them. The profile shows around 72,000 clones, roughly 83% of them singletons. Sequences were obtained from peripheral blood. These receptors were collected from a woman older than 75 with acute or convalescent COVID-19. Both conserved end residues are trimmed from each CDR3. The order of the fields is J gene, V gene, D gene, CDR3 protein. A D gene is named only where the DNA matches it firmly.

>TRBJ1-2|TRBV19|TRBD1
ASSIGGPGQGNDGYT
>TRBJ2-1|TRBV19|TRBD2
ASSIVASGGNNEQF
>TRBJ1-2|TRBV19|.
ASSIGEGQHYGYT
>TRBJ2-3|TRBV4-2|.
ASSPKGSTDTQY
>TRBJ2-7|TRBV29-1|.
SVEGADSYEQY
>TRBJ2-5|TRBV7-9|TRBD2
ASSSTSGSSWETQY
>TRBJ1-5|TRBV6-5|.
ASSPDRPSNQPQH
>TRBJ1-4|TRBV5-1|.
ASREGSNEKLF
>TRBJ2-7|TRBV7-9|TRBD1
ASSLAGTGGYEQY
>TRBJ1-2|TRBV19|.
ASSIETGSYGYT